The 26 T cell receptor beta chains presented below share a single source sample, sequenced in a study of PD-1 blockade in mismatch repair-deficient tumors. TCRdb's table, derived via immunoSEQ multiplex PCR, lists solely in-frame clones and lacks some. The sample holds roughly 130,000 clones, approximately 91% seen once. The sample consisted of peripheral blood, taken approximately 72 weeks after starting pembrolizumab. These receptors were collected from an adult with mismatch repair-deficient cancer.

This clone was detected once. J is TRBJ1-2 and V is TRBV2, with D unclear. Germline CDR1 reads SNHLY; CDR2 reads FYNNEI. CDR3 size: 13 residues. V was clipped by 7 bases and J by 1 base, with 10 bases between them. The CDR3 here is CASTSVVNYGYTF. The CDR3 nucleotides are TGTGCCAGCACTTCGGTGGTTAACTATGGCTACACCTTC.

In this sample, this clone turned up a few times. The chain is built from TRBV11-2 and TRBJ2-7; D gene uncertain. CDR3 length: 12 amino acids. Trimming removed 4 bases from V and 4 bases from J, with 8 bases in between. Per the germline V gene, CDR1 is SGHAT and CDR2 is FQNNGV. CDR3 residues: CASSYSTYEQYF. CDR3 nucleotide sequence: TGTGCCAGCAGCTATTCCACGTACGAGCAGTACTTC. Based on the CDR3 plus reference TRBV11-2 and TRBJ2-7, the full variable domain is EAGVAQSPRYKIIEKRQSVAFWCNPISGHATLYWYQQILGQGPKLLIQFQNNGVVDDSQLPKDRFSAERLKGVDSTLKIQPAKLEDSAVYLCASSYSTYEQYFGPGTRLTVT.

The CDR3 nucleotides read TGCGCCAGCAGCTTGGGTCCGGCGAACTCTGGAAACACCATATATTTT. Encoded protein: CASSLGPANSGNTIYF. J is TRBJ1-3 and V is TRBV5-1, with D uncertain. The germline V gene encodes CDR1 SGHRS and CDR2 YFSETQ. This CDR3 spans 16 amino acids. The germline V and J ends were trimmed by 0 bases and 0 bases, with 10 bases remaining between them.

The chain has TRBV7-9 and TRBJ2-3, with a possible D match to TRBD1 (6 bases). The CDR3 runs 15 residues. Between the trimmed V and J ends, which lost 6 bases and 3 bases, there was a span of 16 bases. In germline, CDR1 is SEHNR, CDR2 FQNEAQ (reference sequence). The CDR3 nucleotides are TGTGCCAGCAGGTTCGGGACACCTAATACAGATACGCAGTATTTT. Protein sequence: CASRFGTPNTDTQYF.

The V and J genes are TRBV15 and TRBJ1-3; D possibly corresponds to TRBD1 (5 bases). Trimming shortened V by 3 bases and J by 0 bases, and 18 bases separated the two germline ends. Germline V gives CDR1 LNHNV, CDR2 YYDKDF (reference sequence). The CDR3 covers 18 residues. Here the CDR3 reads CATSSFLDIPNSGNTIYF. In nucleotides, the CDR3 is TGTGCCACCAGCAGTTTCCTGGACATTCCCAACTCTGGAAACACCATATATTTT. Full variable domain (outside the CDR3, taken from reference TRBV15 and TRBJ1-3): DAMVIQNPRYQVTQFGKPVTLSCSQTLNHNVMYWYQQKSSQAPKLLFHYYDKDFNNEADTPDNFQSRRPNTSFCFLDIRSPGLGDTAMYLCATSSFLDIPNSGNTIYFGEGSWLTVV.

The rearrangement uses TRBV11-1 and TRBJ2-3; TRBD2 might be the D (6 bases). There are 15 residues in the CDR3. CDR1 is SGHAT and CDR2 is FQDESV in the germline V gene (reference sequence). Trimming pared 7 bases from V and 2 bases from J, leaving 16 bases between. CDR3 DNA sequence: TGTGCCAGCAACGATTTAGCGGAGCACACAGATACGCAGTATTTT. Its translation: CASNDLAEHTDTQYF.

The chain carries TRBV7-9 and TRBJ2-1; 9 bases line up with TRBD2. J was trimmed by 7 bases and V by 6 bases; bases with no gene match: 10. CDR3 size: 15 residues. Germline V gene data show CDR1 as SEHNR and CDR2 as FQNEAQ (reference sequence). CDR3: CASSPRREGRNEQFF. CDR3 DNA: TGTGCCAGCAGTCCGAGGCGGGAGGGCCGGAATGAGCAGTTCTTC.

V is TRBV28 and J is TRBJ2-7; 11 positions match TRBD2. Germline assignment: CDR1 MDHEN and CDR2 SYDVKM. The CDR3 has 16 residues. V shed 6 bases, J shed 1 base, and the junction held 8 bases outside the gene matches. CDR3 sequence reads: CASSRPLAGGSYEQYF. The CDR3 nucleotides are TGTGCCAGCAGCCGGCCTTTAGCGGGAGGGTCCTACGAGCAGTACTTC.

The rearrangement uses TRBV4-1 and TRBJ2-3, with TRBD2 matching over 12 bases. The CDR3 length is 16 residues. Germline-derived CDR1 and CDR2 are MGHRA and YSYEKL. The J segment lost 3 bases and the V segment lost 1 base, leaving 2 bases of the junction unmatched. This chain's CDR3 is CASSQGLAGVTDTQYF. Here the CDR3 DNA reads TGCGCCAGCAGCCAAGGACTAGCGGGAGTAACAGATACGCAGTATTTT.

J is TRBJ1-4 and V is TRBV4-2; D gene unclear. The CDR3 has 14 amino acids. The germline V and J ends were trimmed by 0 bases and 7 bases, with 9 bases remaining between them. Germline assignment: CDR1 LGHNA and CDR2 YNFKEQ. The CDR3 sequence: CASSQDPGVEKLFF. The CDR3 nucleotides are TGTGCCAGCAGCCAAGATCCTGGGGTTGAAAAACTGTTTTTT.

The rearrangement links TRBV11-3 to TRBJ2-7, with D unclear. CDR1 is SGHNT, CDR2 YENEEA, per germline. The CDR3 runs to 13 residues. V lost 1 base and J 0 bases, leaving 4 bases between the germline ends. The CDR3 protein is CASSLVASYEQYF. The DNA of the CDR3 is TGTGCCAGCAGCTTAGTCGCCTCCTACGAGCAGTACTTC. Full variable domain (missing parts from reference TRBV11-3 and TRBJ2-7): EAGVVQSPRYKIIEKKQPVAFWCNPISGHNTLYWYLQNLGQGPELLIRYENEEAVDDSQLPKDRFSAERLKGVDSTLKIQPAELGDSAVYLCASSLVASYEQYFGPGTRLTVT.

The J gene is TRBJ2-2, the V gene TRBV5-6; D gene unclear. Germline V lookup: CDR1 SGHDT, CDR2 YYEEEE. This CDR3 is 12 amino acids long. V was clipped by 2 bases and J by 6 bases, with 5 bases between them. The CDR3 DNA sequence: TGTGCCAGCAGCTTATATGCCGGGGAGCTGTTTTTT. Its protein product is CASSLYAGELFF.

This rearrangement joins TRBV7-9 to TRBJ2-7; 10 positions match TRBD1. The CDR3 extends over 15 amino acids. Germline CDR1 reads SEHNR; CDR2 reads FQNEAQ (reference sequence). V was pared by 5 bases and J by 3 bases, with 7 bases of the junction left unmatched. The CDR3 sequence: CASSGTRDRGYEQYF. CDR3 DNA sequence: TGTGCCAGCAGCGGGACGAGGGACAGGGGCTACGAGCAGTACTTC.

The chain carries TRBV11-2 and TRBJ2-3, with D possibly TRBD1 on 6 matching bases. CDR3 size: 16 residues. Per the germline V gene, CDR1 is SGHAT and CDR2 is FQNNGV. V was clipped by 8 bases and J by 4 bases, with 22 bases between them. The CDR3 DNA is TGTGCCAGCTCACCTGAGCTCGGGACATCTGCAGATACGCAGTATTTT. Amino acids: CASSPELGTSADTQYF. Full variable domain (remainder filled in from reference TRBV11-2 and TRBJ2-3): EAGVAQSPRYKIIEKRQSVAFWCNPISGHATLYWYQQILGQGPKLLIQFQNNGVVDDSQLPKDRFSAERLKGVDSTLKIQPAKLEDSAVYLCASSPELGTSADTQYFGPGTRLTVL.

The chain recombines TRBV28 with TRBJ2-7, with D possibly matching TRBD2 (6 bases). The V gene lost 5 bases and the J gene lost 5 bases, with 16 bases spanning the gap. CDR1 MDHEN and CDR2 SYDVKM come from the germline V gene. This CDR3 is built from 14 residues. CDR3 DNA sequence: TGTGCCAGCAGTCCGGCGGGCGGGACGAACGAGCAGTACTTC. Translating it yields CASSPAGGTNEQYF.

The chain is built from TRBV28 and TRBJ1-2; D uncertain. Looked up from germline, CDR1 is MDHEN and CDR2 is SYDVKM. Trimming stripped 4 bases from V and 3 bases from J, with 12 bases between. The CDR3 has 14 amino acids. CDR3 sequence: CASSYPAAYYGYTF. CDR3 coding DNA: TGTGCCAGCAGTTACCCCGCAGCGTACTATGGCTACACCTTC.

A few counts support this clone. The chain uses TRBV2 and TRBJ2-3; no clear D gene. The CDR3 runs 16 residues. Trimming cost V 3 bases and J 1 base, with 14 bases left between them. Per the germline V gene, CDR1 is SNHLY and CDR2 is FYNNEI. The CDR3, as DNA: TGTGCCAGCAGTGATCTGCAGAGCCTTGGCACAGATACGCAGTATTTT. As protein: CASSDLQSLGTDTQYF.

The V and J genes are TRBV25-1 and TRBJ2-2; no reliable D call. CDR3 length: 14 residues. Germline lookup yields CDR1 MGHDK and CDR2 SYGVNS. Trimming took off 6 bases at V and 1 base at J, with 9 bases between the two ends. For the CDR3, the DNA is TGTGCCAGCAGGGACGGATGGAACACCGGGGAGCTGTTTTTT. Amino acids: CASRDGWNTGELFF.

CDR3 bases: TGTGCCAGCAGACCCACAGGGGGTGAGCAGTTCTTC. It codes for CASRPTGGEQFF. The chain combines TRBV6-5 with TRBJ2-1; 8 bases line up with TRBD1. Losses at the gene ends were 6 bases for V and 9 bases for J; bases not matched to a gene: 4. The CDR3 totals 12 residues. Per germline, CDR1 MNHEY and CDR2 SVGAGI.

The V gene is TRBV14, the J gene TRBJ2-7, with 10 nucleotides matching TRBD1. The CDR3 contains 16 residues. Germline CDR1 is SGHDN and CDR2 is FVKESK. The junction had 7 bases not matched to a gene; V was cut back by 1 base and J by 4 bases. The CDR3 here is CASSQVPTGGLYEQYF. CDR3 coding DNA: TGTGCCAGCAGCCAAGTGCCGACAGGGGGCTTATACGAGCAGTACTTC.

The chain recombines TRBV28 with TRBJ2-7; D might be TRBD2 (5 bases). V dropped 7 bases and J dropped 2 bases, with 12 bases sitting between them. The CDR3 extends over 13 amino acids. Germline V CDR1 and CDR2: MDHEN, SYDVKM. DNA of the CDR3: TGTGCCAGCACTGGTTGGGAGCCCTACGAGCAGTACTTC. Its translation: CASTGWEPYEQYF.

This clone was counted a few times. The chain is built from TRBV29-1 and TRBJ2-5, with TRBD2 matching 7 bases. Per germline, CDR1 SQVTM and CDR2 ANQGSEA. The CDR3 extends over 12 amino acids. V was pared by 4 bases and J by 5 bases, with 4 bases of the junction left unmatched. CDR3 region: CSVGDYVETQYF. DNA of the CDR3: TGCAGCGTTGGGGACTACGTGGAGACCCAGTACTTC.

The CDR3 DNA sequence: TGTGCCAGCAGCCAATCGCCGGGGGACGAGCAGTACTTC. Protein sequence: CASSQSPGDEQYF. The V gene is TRBV6-1, the J gene TRBJ2-7; D is possibly TRBD2 (6 bases). The germline V and J ends were trimmed by 6 bases and 5 bases, with 14 bases remaining between them. The CDR3 covers 13 residues. The V gene's germline CDR1 is MNHNS and CDR2 SASEGT.

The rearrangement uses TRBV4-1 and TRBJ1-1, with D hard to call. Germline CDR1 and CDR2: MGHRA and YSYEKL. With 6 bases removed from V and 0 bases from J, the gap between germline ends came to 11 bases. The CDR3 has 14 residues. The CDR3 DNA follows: TGCGCCAGCAGTGTCAGAAGCATGAACACTGAAGCTTTCTTT. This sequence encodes CASSVRSMNTEAFF.

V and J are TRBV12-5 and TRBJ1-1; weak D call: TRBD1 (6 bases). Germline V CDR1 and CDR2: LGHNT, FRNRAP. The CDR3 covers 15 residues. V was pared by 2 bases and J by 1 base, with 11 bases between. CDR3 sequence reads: CASGLTRGGNTEAFF. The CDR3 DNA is TGTGCTAGTGGTTTGACCAGGGGTGGGAACACTGAAGCTTTCTTT. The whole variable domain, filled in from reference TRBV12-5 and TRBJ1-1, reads DARVTQTPRHKVTEMGQEVTMRCQPILGHNTVFWYRQTMMQGLELLAYFRNRAPLDDSGMPKDRFSAEMPDATLATLKIQPSEPRDSAVYFCASGLTRGGNTEAFFGQGTRLTVV.

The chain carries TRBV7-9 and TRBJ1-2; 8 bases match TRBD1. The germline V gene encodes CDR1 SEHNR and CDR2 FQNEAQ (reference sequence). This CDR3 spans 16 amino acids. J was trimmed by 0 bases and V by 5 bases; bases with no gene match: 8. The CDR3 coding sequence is TGTGCCAGCAGCCCAGTCGGACAGGGTGCTAACTATGGCTACACCTTC. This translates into CASSPVGQGANYGYTF. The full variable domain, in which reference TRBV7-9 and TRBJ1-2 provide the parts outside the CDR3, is DTGVSQNPRHKITKRGQNVTFRCDPISEHNRLYWYRQTLGQGPEFLTYFQNEAQLEKSRLLSDRFSAERPKGSFSTLEIQRTEQGDSAMYLCASSPVGQGANYGYTFGSGTRLTVV.